The 25 T cell receptor beta chains below come from one sample, sequenced in a study of T-cell memory formation after mild COVID-19 (dated by TCRdb to the early 2020s). The library was built by means of 5' RACE. Sequencer: Illumina NovaSeq 6000. TCRdb's own reprocessing of the public reads used fastp at Q25 and MiXCR and kept productive beta chains. Under each unique CDR3 protein, matching rows form one entry showing the most common genes and DNA. This sample is represented by around 320,000 distinct CDR3 sequences; approximately 27% of them were singletons. Less than 15% of the sample is in the top ten clones. Sequenced sample: PBMCs or a T cell subset sorted from them (not recorded which). Receptors originate from an adult woman who had mild COVID-19 (a few samples of this study predate the infection). The sample titles of this study are shuffled in the database, so cell type and time point are left out; the donor was told from shared clones.

The J gene is TRBJ1-1, the V gene TRBV5-4, with D unclear. This CDR3 has 16 amino acids. CDR1 is SGHNT, CDR2 YYREEE, per germline (reference sequence). V shed 1 base and J shed 0 bases, with 13 bases lying between them. CDR3 sequence (DNA): TGTGCCAGCAGCTTGAGTCCAGGCTTTATGAACACTGAAGCTTTCTTT. It codes for CASSLSPGFMNTEAFF.

The sample holds a few counts of this clonotype. The V gene is TRBV7-8, the J gene TRBJ2-7, with D hard to call. V was trimmed by 1 base and J by 0 bases, leaving 7 bases between them. The CDR3 is made up of 14 amino acids. The germline V gene has CDR1 SGHVS and CDR2 FQNEAQ. CDR3 DNA sequence: TGTGCCAGCAGCTTAGAGGCAGACTCCTACGAGCAGTACTTC. Translating gives CASSLEADSYEQYF.

This clonotype was observed a few times. This chain uses TRBV5-1 with TRBJ2-3; D perhaps matches TRBD2 (6 bases). Germline lookup yields CDR1 SGHRS and CDR2 YFSETQ. This CDR3 comprises 16 residues. Between the trimmed V and J ends, which lost 0 bases and 4 bases, there was a span of 15 bases. The chain's CDR3 is CASSLAWGRRADTQYF. DNA for the CDR3: TGCGCCAGCAGCTTGGCTTGGGGAAGGAGGGCAGATACGCAGTATTTT.

This chain connects TRBV4-1 to TRBJ2-1; D ambiguous. From germline, CDR1 is MGHRA and CDR2 YSYEKL. The CDR3 spans 17 residues. The V end lost 0 bases, the J end lost 0 bases, and 12 bases lay between the germline ends. CDR3 in amino acids: CASSQDGWSSSYNEQFF. CDR3 DNA: TGCGCCAGCAGCCAAGATGGCTGGAGCAGCTCCTACAATGAGCAGTTCTTC.

The chain links TRBV6-5 to TRBJ2-7, with TRBD2 identical over 12 bases. This CDR3 spans 15 amino acids. Germline V lookup: CDR1 MNHEY, CDR2 SVGAGI. V lost 6 bases and J lost 0; bases outside the gene matches: 3. The CDR3 DNA follows: TGTGCCAGCAGCCGGACTAGCGGGAACTCCTACGAGCAGTACTTC. Translating it yields CASSRTSGNSYEQYF.

This chain uses TRBV5-6 with TRBJ2-3, with TRBD2 identical over 8 bases. This CDR3 region has 16 residues. J was trimmed by 4 bases and V by 3 bases; bases with no gene match: 10. Per germline, CDR1 SGHDT and CDR2 YYEEEE. This CDR3 reads CASSSPAGAGADTQYF. The CDR3 DNA reads TGTGCCAGCAGCTCCCCAGCGGGAGCGGGGGCAGATACGCAGTATTTT.

This clonotype was counted a few times. The V and J genes are TRBV7-9 and TRBJ1-1; D is perhaps TRBD1 (5 bases). This CDR3 is built from 14 residues. The germline gives CDR1 SEHNR, CDR2 FQNEAQ (reference sequence). The V end lost 5 bases, the J end lost 6 bases, and 16 bases lay between the germline ends. CDR3: CASSPRLGGSEAFF. The CDR3 DNA reads TGTGCCAGCAGCCCTCGCCTCGGGGGATCTGAAGCTTTCTTT.

This clonotype was found many times. V usage is TRBV6-1 and J usage is TRBJ1-2, with D hard to call. V dropped 1 base and J dropped 4 bases, with 7 bases sitting between them. CDR3 length equals 13 residues. Germline lookup yields CDR1 MNHNS and CDR2 SASEGT. The CDR3 DNA sequence: TGTGCCAGCAGTGAAGTCGCCAGCTATGGCTACACCTTC. Protein sequence: CASSEVASYGYTF.

The rearrangement uses TRBV20-1 and TRBJ2-7, with D tentatively TRBD1 (6 bases). Germline V gives CDR1 DFQATT, CDR2 SNEGSKA (reference sequence). The CDR3 extends over 11 amino acids. The CDR3 here is CLGADSYEQYF. The CDR3, as DNA: TGCCTGGGGGCCGACTCCTACGAGCAGTACTTC.

The rearrangement joins TRBV2 to TRBJ1-2, with TRBD1 identical over 9 bases. This CDR3 has 15 residues. Germline CDR1 and CDR2: SNHLY and FYNNEI. The trim removed 6 bases at V and 1 base at J, leaving 6 bases unmatched. CDR3 residues: CASRQQGAVNYGYTF. CDR3 bases: TGTGCCAGCAGACAACAGGGGGCGGTTAACTATGGCTACACCTTC. The whole variable domain, remainder taken from reference TRBV2 and TRBJ1-2, is EPEVTQTPSHQVTQMGQEVILRCVPISNHLYFYWYRQILGQKVEFLVSFYNNEISEKSEIFDDQFSVERPDGSNFTLKIRSTKLEDSAMYFCASRQQGAVNYGYTFGSGTRLTVV.

The chain combines TRBV7-9 with TRBJ2-1; no clear D gene. There are 16 residues in the CDR3. V gave up 5 bases and J gave up 9 bases, with 23 bases separating them. The germline CDR1 and CDR2 sequences are SEHNR and FQNEAQ (reference sequence). CDR3 in DNA: TGTGCCAGCAGCCAGGCCCCCCGCGGTGGAGAGTTTGAGCAGTTCTTC. This translates into CASSQAPRGGEFEQFF.

This clonotype was observed a handful of times. The rearrangement joins TRBV12-3 or TRBV12-4 to TRBJ2-3; TRBD1 matches at 7 bases. After removal of 6 bases from V and 2 bases from J, the junction contained 2 bases not matched to a gene. This CDR3 spans 13 amino acids. CDR3 residues: CASRTGVTDTQYF. DNA for the CDR3: TGTGCCAGCAGAACAGGGGTCACAGATACGCAGTATTTT.

This clonotype came up a few times. The CDR3 nucleotides are TGTGCCAGCAGCCAAGACCCCAGCGGGGCACTCAATGAGCAGTTCTTC. Encoded protein: CASSQDPSGALNEQFF. The genes are TRBV4-2 and TRBJ2-1; 7 nucleotides match TRBD2. Per the germline V gene, CDR1 is LGHNA and CDR2 is YNFKEQ. J was trimmed by 6 bases and V by 0 bases; bases with no gene match: 8. The CDR3 is 16 amino acids.

The rearrangement uses TRBV29-1 and TRBJ2-7; TRBD1 matches at 7 bases. Germline CDR1 is SQVTM and CDR2 is ANQGSEA. V lost 1 base and J lost 7; bases outside the gene matches: 4. The CDR3 totals 12 residues. Here the CDR3 reads CSVEGQGEEQYF. The DNA of the CDR3 is TGCAGCGTTGAAGGACAGGGCGAAGAGCAGTACTTC.

This clonotype was detected only a few times. CDR3 bases: TGTGCCATCAGTGAGAGGGACAACGAGCAGTACTTC. Encoded protein: CAISERDNEQYF. The gene calls are TRBV10-3 and TRBJ2-7, with D perhaps TRBD1 (6 bases). With 2 bases removed from V and 5 bases from J, the gap between germline ends came to 7 bases. Germline lookup yields CDR1 ENHRY and CDR2 SYGVKD. The CDR3 extends over 12 amino acids.

In its sample, this clonotype was seen a few times. The rearrangement uses TRBV20-1 and TRBJ2-1; 10 bases fit TRBD2. Germline V lookup: CDR1 DFQATT, CDR2 SNEGSKA (reference sequence). The CDR3 has 14 residues. Trimming removed 6 bases from V and 4 bases from J; junction bases left unmatched: 6. The CDR3 reads CSASGTSAYNEQFF. CDR3 DNA: TGCAGTGCATCCGGGACTAGCGCGTACAATGAGCAGTTCTTC.

The genes are TRBV6-6 and TRBJ2-6, with unresolved D. Germline-derived CDR1 and CDR2 are MNHNY and SVGAGI (reference sequence). With 7 bases removed from V and 11 bases from J, the gap between germline ends came to 9 bases. This CDR3 contains 11 residues. CDR3 region: CASTHGDVLTF. CDR3 DNA sequence: TGTGCCAGCACCCATGGGGACGTCCTGACTTTC.

The sample holds a few counts of this clonotype. The V call is TRBV5-1, the J call TRBJ2-1, with 7 bases that match TRBD2. V shed 6 bases, J shed 5 bases, and the junction held 11 bases outside the gene matches. Germline-derived CDR1 and CDR2 are SGHRS and YFSETQ. This CDR3 is built from 15 residues. CDR3 sequence (DNA): TGCGCCAGCACCCCAGTCGGGGGAGGGAACAATGAGCAGTTCTTC. Its translation is CASTPVGGGNNEQFF.

A few counts support this clonotype. V gene TRBV12-3 or TRBV12-4 combines with J gene TRBJ2-7, with D perhaps TRBD1 or TRBD2 (5 bases each). The CDR3 is 14 amino acids. The V end lost 5 bases, the J end lost 3 bases, and 14 bases lay between the germline ends. The CDR3 sequence: CASSSSRGGYEQYF. In nucleotides, the CDR3 is TGTGCCAGCAGTAGCTCCCGGGGCGGCTACGAGCAGTACTTC.

The rearrangement uses TRBV24-1 and TRBJ2-1, with 9 bases aligning to TRBD1. V lost 5 bases to trimming and J lost 6 bases; unmatched junction nucleotides: 10. Germline V lookup: CDR1 KGHDR, CDR2 SFDVKD. The CDR3 has 16 amino acids. The CDR3: CATSGKYRGRLNEQFF. In DNA form, the CDR3 reads TGTGCCACCAGTGGCAAGTACAGGGGGCGACTCAATGAGCAGTTCTTC.

This clonotype has only a few counts. The CDR3 here is CASTPGGGAYNEQFF. For the CDR3, the DNA is TGTGCCAGCACCCCCGGGGGGGGAGCCTACAATGAGCAGTTCTTC. The V and J genes are TRBV7-9 and TRBJ2-1; 8 bases agree with TRBD2. Germline V gives CDR1 SEHNR, CDR2 FQNEAQ (reference sequence). The CDR3 sequence is 15 residues long. With V trimmed by 7 bases and J by 2 bases, 7 bases remained unmatched.

The genes are TRBV20-1 and TRBJ2-1; 10 bases are shared with TRBD1. CDR1 is DFQATT, CDR2 SNEGSKA, per germline (reference sequence). V shed 6 bases and J 6 bases; nucleotides not matched to a gene: 8. This CDR3 contains 14 residues. The CDR3: CSADPGTGVNEQFF. CDR3 in DNA: TGCAGTGCAGACCCCGGGACAGGGGTCAATGAGCAGTTCTTC.

V gene TRBV6-2 or TRBV6-3 combines with J gene TRBJ2-1, with a tentative D call TRBD2 (6 bases). The germline V gene has CDR1 MNHEY and CDR2 SVGEGT. Deletions cut 2 bases from V and 0 bases from J, with 11 bases between. CDR3 length: 16 residues. CDR3 sequence: CASSYRGKSSYNEQFF. In DNA, the CDR3 is TGTGCCAGCAGTTACCGCGGGAAGAGCTCCTACAATGAGCAGTTCTTC.

The rearrangement joins TRBV4-2 to TRBJ2-7; TRBD1 agrees at 9 bases. The CDR3 contains 14 residues. Germline CDR1 and CDR2: LGHNA and YNFKEQ. The V and J ends lost 4 bases and 3 bases, in that order; junction bases with no gene match: 4. CDR3 in amino acids: CASSLRDRDYEQYF. CDR3 nucleotides: TGTGCCAGCAGCCTCCGGGACAGGGACTACGAGCAGTACTTC.

The rearrangement links TRBV5-1 to TRBJ2-2, with D maybe TRBD1 (6 bases). Germline assignment: CDR1 SGHRS and CDR2 YFSETQ. The CDR3 loop spans 14 amino acids. Trimming stripped 3 bases from V and 7 bases from J, with 13 bases between. The CDR3 here is CASSSQGNGGELFF. The CDR3 region has the DNA TGCGCCAGCAGCTCCCAGGGGAATGGCGGGGAGCTGTTTTTT.